The subject of this entry is one T cell receptor (beta chain). The data derive from a study of blood T cell repertoires in COVID-19. The V and J ends lost 10 bases and 4 bases respectively, with 11 bases between them. Per the germline V gene, CDR1 is MNHEY and CDR2 is SVGAGI. The CDR3 runs to 11 residues. Original handling: The assay estimated nucleated cells by amplifying reference gene primers. Measured with immunoSEQ multiplex PCR; TCRdb has only the in-frame clones, and not every one. V, J and clone size were drawn from that table, and D and trimming were deduced from the DNA. The repertoire holds some 240,000 clones, with around 87% as singletons.

The receptor's source is a woman aged 55-70 years with COVID-19, enrolled during active disease. The chain uses TRBV6-5 and TRBJ2-7; D not resolved. The sequenced material came from peripheral blood. CDR3 nucleotides: TGTGCCACCTCCGAACGGTACGAGCAGTACTTC. Its protein product is CATSERYEQYF.